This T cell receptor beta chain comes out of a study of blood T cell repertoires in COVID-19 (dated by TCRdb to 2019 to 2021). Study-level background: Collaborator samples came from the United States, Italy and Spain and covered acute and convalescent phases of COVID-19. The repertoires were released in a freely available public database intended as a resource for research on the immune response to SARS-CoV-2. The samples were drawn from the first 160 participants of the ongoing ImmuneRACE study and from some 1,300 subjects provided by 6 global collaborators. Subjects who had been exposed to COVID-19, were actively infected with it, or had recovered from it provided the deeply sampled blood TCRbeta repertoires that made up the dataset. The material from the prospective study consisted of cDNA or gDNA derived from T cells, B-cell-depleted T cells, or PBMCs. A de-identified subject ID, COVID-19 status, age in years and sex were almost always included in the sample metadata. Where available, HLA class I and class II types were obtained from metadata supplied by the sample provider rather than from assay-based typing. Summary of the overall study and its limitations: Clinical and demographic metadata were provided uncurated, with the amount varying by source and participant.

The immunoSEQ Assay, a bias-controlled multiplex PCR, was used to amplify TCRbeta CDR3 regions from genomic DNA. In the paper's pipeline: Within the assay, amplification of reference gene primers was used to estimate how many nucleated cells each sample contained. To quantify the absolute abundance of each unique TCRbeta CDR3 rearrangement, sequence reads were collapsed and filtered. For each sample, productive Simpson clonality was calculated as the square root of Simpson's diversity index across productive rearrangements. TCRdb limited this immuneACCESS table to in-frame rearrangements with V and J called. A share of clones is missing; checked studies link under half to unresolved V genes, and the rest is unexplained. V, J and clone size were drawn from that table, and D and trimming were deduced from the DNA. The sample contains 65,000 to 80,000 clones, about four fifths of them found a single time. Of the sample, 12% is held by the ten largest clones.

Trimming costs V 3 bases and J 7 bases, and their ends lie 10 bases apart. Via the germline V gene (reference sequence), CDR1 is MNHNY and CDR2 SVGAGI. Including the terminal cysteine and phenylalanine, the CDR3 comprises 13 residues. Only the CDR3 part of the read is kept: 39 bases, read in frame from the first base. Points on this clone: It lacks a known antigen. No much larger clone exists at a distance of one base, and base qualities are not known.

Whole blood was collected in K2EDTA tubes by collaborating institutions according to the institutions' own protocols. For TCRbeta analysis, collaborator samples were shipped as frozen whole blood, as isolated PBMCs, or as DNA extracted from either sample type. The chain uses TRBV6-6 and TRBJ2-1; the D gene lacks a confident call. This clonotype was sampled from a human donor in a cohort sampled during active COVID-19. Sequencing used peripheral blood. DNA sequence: TGTGCCAGCAGTTATGACGACTTAAATGAGCAGTTCTTC. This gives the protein CASSYDDLNEQFF.